These T cell receptor beta chains were read from a single sample in a study of HIV-infected patients and healthy controls. One entry per CDR3 protein, called by TCRdb with MiXCR from the 5' RACE reads. The sample holds approximately 9,700 distinct CDR3 sequences, 7% to 8.5% seen once. Here the sequenced sample was blood, taken before antiretroviral therapy. The source of these receptors is an adult with HIV infection. Both conserved end residues are trimmed from each CDR3. Each record gives: clone size, V gene, CDR3 protein. Clone size is shown for a subset of rows, as once, few, many or a class of expanded clone.

many	TRBV12-3/TRBV12-4	ASSSGGVLNGYT
many	TRBV5-1	ASSGTGVSGANVLT
many	TRBV5-1	ASSPWDQPGAGELF
many	TRBV10-3	AISESRVEGQPQH
many	TRBV5-1	ASSFNGVNQPQH
many	TRBV27	ASSPDMGGYEQY
few	TRBV27	ASSLGNRGRVTGELF
many	TRBV7-2	ASSLAPRGGRNEQF
many	TRBV28	ASSLVGQGVQYQETQY
few	TRBV5-1	ASSGREMWTDSYEQY
many	TRBV29-1	SVEKAGGKNTGELF
many	TRBV19	ASSRVLGIFAGGRTNTGELF
few	TRBV2	ASSSDRGNGPQH
many	TRBV5-1	ASKSGLAGFQETQY
many	TRBV27	ASSLLAGTGYGYT
many	TRBV20-1	SARAGLAGASLETQY
many	TRBV7-3	ASSSGRPAYTTDTQY
medium-sized	TRBV4-3	ASSQDWAGLNTIY
few	TRBV5-1	ASSLGQGAPGNTIY
many	TRBV12-3/TRBV12-4	ASSFRGTEAF
.	TRBV12-3/TRBV12-4	ASSPTGASSYEQY
many	TRBV12-3/TRBV12-4	ASSHNNDQETQY
many	TRBV6-5	ASRRADGLYEQF
.	TRBV7-9	ASSVQGGADTQY
many	TRBV18	ASSPRRGTEQY
many	TRBV30	ACPGQYNSPLH
few	TRBV6-5	ASSPIGISTEAF
many	TRBV7-2	ASSFSAGAGARY
many	TRBV2	ASSEWASGSTDTQY
few	TRBV19	ASSRGGGTVYGYT
many	TRBV5-1	ASSLRAGGPQI
many	TRBV7-6	ASSLALLAGVYEQY
many	TRBV6-2/TRBV6-3	ASSAGTDYGYT
many	TRBV7-6	ASSHSGQETQY
medium-sized	TRBV28	ASSFGTGGGYT
many	TRBV10-3	AISEWWGAITDTQY
many	TRBV25-1	ASSIAGTSTDTQY
many	TRBV29-1	SVAGTGPNEQF
medium-sized	TRBV16	ASSQSSGVSSYEQY
.	TRBV6-5	ASSPNMVGYT